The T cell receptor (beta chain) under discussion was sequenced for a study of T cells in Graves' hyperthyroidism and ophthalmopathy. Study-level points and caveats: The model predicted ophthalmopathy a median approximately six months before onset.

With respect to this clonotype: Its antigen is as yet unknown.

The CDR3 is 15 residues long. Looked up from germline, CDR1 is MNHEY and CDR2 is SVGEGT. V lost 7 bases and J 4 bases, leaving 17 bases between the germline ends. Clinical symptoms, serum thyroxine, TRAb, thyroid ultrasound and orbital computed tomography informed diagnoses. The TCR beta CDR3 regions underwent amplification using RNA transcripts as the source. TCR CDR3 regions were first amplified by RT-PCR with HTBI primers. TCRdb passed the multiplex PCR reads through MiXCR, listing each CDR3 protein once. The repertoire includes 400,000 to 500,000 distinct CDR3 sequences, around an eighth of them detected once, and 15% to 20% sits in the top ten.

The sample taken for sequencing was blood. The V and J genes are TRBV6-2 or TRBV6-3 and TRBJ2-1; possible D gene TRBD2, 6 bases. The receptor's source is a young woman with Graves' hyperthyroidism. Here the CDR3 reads CASKNGLPKYNEQFF. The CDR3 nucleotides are TGTGCCAGCAAGAACGGACTACCTAAATACAATGAGCAGTTCTTC.